The 10 T cell receptor beta chains presented below share a single source sample, sequenced in a study of T cells in Graves' hyperthyroidism and ophthalmopathy (dated by TCRdb to between 2017 and 2020). The protocol used for the library was multiplex PCR. The sequencing machine was an Illumina HiSeq 2000. The TCR beta CDR3 regions were amplified from RNA transcripts. For the first round of RT-PCR on the TCR CDR3, the HTBI primer set was used together with the Qiagen OneStep RT-PCR kit. TCRdb passed the public sequencing reads through fastp at Q25 and MiXCR, retaining productive beta sequences. Entries that share a CDR3 protein sequence are merged under the most common genes and DNA. In all, the sample holds approximately 95,000 distinct CDR3 sequences, and about 40% of those were seen once. The ten top clones hold 9.5% to 13% of the sample. Sequenced input: peripheral blood or thyroid tissue (not recorded which). The receptors were sampled from a woman aged 25 to 39 with Graves' hyperthyroidism.

This clonotype was seen repeatedly, ten times or more. The chain joins TRBV20-1 to TRBJ1-6; D gene unclear. Trimming left V 7 bases short and J 4 bases short, with 20 bases between. The CDR3 covers 16 residues. CDR1 DFQATT and CDR2 SNEGSKA come from the germline V gene (reference sequence). For the CDR3, the DNA is TGCAGTGTTCCGAGGCGTGGAACGGGTTATAATTCACCCCTCCACTTT. Protein product: CSVPRRGTGYNSPLHF.

The V call is TRBV20-1, the J call TRBJ1-1; D uncertain. The CDR3 spans 11 residues. In germline, CDR1 is DFQATT, CDR2 SNEGSKA (reference sequence). V was clipped by 5 bases and J by 3 bases, with 7 bases between them. CDR3 residues: CSADRDTEAFF. Here the CDR3 DNA reads TGCAGTGCTGACCGGGACACTGAAGCTTTCTTT.

As to this clonotype: A clone one base away is much larger, so this may be a read error. V gene TRBV7-6 combines with J gene TRBJ1-6; tentatively, D is TRBD1 (6 bases). CDR3 size: 15 residues. The germline V gene has CDR1 SGHVS and CDR2 FNYEAQ. The CDR3: CASSFLIQGRSPPHF. The CDR3 DNA sequence: TGTGCCAGCAGTTTTTTAATACAGGGAAGATCACCCCCCCACTTT.

The chain joins TRBV7-7 to TRBJ2-3; 7 bases are shared with TRBD2. Germline lookup yields CDR1 SSHAT and CDR2 FNYEAQ (reference sequence). CDR3 length equals 22 residues. This CDR3 reads CANSLIQASRQRAGPVTDTQYF. CDR3 sequence (DNA): TGTGCTAACAGCTTAATACAAGCGAGCAGACAGAGAGCGGGACCTGTCACAGATACGCAGTATTTT. Filled out from reference TRBV7-7 and TRBJ2-3, the complete variable domain reads GAGVSQSPRYKVTKRGQDVTLRCDPISSHATLYWYQQALGQGPEFLTYFNYEAQPDKSGLPSDRFSAERPEGSISTLTIQRTEQRDSAMYRCANSLIQASRQRAGPVTDTQYFGPGTRLTVL.

This clonotype was observed at least ten times. The rearrangement links TRBV10-3 to TRBJ2-3; no reliable D call. This CDR3 spans 15 amino acids. Germline V lookup: CDR1 ENHRY, CDR2 SYGVKD. Trimming left V 8 bases short and J 2 bases short, with 17 bases between. The CDR3 is CAIGSTGRNTDTQYF. The CDR3 region has the DNA TGTGCCATCGGAAGCACCGGACGAAACACAGATACGCAGTATTTT.

The chain has TRBV5-1 and TRBJ1-4; TRBD1 matches at 7 bases. V shed 0 bases, J shed 6 bases, and the junction held 2 bases outside the gene matches. The CDR3 is made up of 14 amino acids. Germline V gene sequence: CDR1 SGHRS, CDR2 YFSETQ. CDR3: CASSLGQGHEKLFF. DNA of the CDR3: TGCGCCAGCAGCTTGGGACAGGGTCATGAAAAACTGTTTTTT.

This clonotype was seen ten or more times. The chain couples TRBV27 to TRBJ1-5; D is unclear. V shed 8 bases and J shed 0 bases, with 14 bases lying between them. Per germline, CDR1 MNHEY and CDR2 SMNVEV (reference sequence). The CDR3 is 15 residues long. As DNA, the CDR3 is TGTGCCAGCCGCCGGCACCTTGATAGCAATCAGCCCCAGCATTTT. As protein: CASRRHLDSNQPQHF.

The table lists this clonotype with many counts. V and J are TRBV9 and TRBJ2-7; 8 nucleotides agree with TRBD2. V lost 4 bases to trimming and J lost 4 bases; unmatched junction nucleotides: 7. CDR1 and CDR2 (germline): SGDLS, YYNGEE. The CDR3 totals 14 residues. This CDR3 reads CASSSGLAEYEQYF. The CDR3 DNA reads TGTGCCAGCAGCTCAGGACTAGCAGAATACGAGCAGTACTTC.

Note on this clonotype: A much larger clone sits a single nucleotide away, making a read error possible. The chain has TRBV28 and TRBJ1-5, with D unclear. Germline V CDR1 and CDR2: MDHEN, SYDVKM. The CDR3 consists of 12 residues. CDR3 sequence reads: CDSSFLTQPQHF. The CDR3 bases are TGTGACAGCAGTTTTTTAACTCAGCCCCAGCATTTT.

The V gene is TRBV15, the J gene TRBJ1-5; 12 bases match TRBD1. Germline V CDR1 and CDR2: LNHNV, YYDKDF (reference sequence). J lost 3 bases, V lost 3 bases, and 3 bases had no gene match. The CDR3 is made up of 16 amino acids. CDR3 in amino acids: CATSSRDRGHNQPQHF. CDR3 DNA sequence: TGTGCCACCAGCAGTCGGGACAGGGGGCACAATCAGCCCCAGCATTTT. Looking up the rest from reference TRBV15 and TRBJ1-5 gives the full variable domain: DAMVIQNPRYQVTQFGKPVTLSCSQTLNHNVMYWYQQKSSQAPKLLFHYYDKDFNNEADTPDNFQSRRPNTSFCFLDIRSPGLGDTAMYLCATSSRDRGHNQPQHFGDGTRLSIL.